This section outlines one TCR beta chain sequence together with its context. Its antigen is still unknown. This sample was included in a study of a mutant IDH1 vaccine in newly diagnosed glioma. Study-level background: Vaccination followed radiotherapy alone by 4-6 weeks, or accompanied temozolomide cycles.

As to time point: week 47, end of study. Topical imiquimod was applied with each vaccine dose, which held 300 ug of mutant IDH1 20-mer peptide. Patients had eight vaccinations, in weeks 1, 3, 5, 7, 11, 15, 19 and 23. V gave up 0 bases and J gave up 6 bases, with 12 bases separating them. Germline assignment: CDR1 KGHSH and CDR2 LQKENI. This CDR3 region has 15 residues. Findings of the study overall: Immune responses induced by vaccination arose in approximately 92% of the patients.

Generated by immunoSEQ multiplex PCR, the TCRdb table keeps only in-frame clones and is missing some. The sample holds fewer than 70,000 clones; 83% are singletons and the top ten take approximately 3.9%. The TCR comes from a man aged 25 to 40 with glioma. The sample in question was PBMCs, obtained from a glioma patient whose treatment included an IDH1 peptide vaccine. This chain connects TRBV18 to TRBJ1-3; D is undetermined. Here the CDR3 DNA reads TGTGCCAGCTCACCACCGGCACTTTGGACAAACACCATATATTTT. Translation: CASSPPALWTNTIYF.